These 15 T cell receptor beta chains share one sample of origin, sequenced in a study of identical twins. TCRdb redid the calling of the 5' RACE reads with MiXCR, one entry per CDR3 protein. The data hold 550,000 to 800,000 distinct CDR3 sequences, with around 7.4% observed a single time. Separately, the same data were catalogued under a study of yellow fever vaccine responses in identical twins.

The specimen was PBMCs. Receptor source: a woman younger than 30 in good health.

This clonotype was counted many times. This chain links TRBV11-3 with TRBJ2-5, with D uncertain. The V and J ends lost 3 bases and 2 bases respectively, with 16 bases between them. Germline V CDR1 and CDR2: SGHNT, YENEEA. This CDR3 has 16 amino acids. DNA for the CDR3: TGTGCCAGCAGCTTCCCCACACACTCTCCTCAAGAGACCCAGTACTTC. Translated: CASSFPTHSPQETQYF.

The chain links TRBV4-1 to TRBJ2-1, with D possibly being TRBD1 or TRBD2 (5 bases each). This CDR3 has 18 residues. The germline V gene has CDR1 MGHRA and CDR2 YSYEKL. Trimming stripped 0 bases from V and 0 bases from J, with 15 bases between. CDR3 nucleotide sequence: TGCGCCAGCAGCCAAGACTTCGGGACGGGGAGCTCCTACAATGAGCAGTTCTTC. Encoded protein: CASSQDFGTGSSYNEQFF.

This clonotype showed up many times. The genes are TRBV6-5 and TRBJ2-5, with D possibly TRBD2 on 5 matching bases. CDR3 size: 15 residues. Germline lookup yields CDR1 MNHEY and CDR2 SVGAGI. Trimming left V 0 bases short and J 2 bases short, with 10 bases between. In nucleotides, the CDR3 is TGTGCCAGCAGTTACTCCGGGGAGACGCAAGAGACCCAGTACTTC. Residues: CASSYSGETQETQYF.

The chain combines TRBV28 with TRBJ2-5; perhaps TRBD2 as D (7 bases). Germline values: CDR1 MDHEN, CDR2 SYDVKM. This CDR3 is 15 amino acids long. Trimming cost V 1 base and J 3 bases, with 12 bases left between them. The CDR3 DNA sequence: TGTGCCAGCAGTTTATCCAGGGGAGGGGAAGAGACCCAGTACTTC. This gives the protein CASSLSRGGEETQYF.

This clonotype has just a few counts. CDR3 protein: CASSSIKGPVGPDTQYF. The CDR3 DNA is TGTGCCAGCAGTTCAATAAAAGGACCGGTGGGTCCAGATACGCAGTATTTT. This chain uses TRBV12-3 or TRBV12-4 with TRBJ2-3; D gene unclear. The CDR3 sequence is 17 residues long. V dropped 4 bases and J dropped 4 bases, with 21 bases sitting between them.

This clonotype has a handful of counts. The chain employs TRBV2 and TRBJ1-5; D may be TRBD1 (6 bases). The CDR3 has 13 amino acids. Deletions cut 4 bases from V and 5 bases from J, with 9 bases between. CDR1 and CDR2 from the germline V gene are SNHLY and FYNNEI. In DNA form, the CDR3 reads TGTGCCAGCAGTGGGGACAACCATCAGCCCCAGCATTTT. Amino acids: CASSGDNHQPQHF.

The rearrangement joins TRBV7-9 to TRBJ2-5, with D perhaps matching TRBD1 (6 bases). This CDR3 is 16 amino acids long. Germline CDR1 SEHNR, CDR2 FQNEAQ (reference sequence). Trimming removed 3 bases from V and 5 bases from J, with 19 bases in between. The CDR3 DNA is TGTGCCAGCAGCTTCTTACAGGGCGGTCCCCCTGAGACCCAGTACTTC. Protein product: CASSFLQGGPPETQYF.

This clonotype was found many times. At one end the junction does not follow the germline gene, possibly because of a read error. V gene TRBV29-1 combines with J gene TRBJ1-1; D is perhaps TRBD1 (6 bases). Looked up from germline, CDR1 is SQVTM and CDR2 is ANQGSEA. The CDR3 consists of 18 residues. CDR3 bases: TGCAGCGCTGAAAGAAGGCAGGGACAAGGCCGACGGAACACTGAAGCTTTCTTT. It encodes CSAERRQGQGRRNTEAFF. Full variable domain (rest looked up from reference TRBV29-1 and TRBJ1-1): SAVISQKPSRDICQRGTSLTIQCQVDSQVTMMFWYRQQPGQSLTLIATANQGSEATYESGFVIDKFPISRPNLTFSTLTVSNMSPEDSSIYLCSAERRQGQGRRNTEAFFGQGTRLTVV.

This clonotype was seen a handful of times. CDR3 in amino acids: CATSDFQAGGRDTQYF. DNA for the CDR3: TGTGCCACCAGTGATTTCCAGGCCGGCGGGAGAGATACGCAGTATTTT. The chain has TRBV24-1 and TRBJ2-3, with 7 positions matching TRBD2. The CDR3 spans 16 residues. Trimming removed 1 base from V and 5 bases from J; junction bases left unmatched: 8. CDR1 is KGHDR, CDR2 SFDVKD, per germline.

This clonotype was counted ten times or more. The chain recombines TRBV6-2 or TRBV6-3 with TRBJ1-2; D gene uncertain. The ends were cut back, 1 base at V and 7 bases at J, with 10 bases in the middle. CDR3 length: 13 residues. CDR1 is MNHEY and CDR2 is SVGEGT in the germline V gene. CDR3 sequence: CASSYLVSSGYTF. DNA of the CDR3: TGTGCCAGCAGTTACTTGGTGTCGTCTGGCTACACCTTC.

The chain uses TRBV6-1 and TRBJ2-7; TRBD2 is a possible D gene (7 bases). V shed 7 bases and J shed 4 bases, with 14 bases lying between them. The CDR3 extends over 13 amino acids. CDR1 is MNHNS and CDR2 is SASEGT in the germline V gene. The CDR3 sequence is CASKGGPGYEQYV. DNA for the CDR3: TGTGCCAGCAAGGGGGGGCCAGGGTACGAGCAGTACGTC.

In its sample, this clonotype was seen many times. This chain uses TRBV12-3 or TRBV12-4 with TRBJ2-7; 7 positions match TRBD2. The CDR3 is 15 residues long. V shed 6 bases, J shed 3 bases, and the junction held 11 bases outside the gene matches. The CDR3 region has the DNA TGTGCCAGCAGCCCAAGACTAGCTCCCTACTACGAGCAGTACTTC. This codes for CASSPRLAPYYEQYF.

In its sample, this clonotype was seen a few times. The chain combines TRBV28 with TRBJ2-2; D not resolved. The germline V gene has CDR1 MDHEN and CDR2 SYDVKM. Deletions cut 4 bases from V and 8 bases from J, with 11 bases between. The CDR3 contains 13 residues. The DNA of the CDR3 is TGTGCCAGCAGTTCCCTCCCATTAGGGGAGCTGTTTTTT. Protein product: CASSSLPLGELFF.

The CDR3 here is CSARKGQGSYEQYF. The CDR3 nucleotides are TGCAGTGCTAGAAAGGGTCAGGGCTCCTACGAGCAGTACTTC. This chain links TRBV20-1 with TRBJ2-7; tentatively, D is TRBD1 (5 bases). Germline lookup yields CDR1 DFQATT and CDR2 SNEGSKA (reference sequence). There are 14 residues in the CDR3. V was trimmed by 2 bases and J by 0 bases, leaving 11 bases between them.

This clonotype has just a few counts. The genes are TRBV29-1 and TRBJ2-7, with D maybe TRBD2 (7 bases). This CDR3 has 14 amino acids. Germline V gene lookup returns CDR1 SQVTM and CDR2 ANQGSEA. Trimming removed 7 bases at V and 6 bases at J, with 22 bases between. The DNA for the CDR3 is TGCAGCGCCGCAACCGGGACGGGGGGCTCCGAGCAGTACTTC. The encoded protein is CSAATGTGGSEQYF.